This T cell receptor (beta chain) derives from a study of shared T cell receptors in the human thymus. Measured with immunoSEQ multiplex PCR; TCRdb has only the in-frame clones, and not every one. Among approximately 660,000 clones listed, approximately 87% were seen once. The CDR3 is 14 amino acids. The germline gives CDR1 SGHDN, CDR2 FVKESK. The ends lost 6 bases at V and 4 bases at J; junction bases unmatched: 6. The same specimen was also included in a second study, on human thymus T cells. This second study notes: During corrective heart surgery, resections were taken, and the thymus tissue came from them.

Sequencing used thymocytes. The rearrangement uses TRBV14 and TRBJ2-5; 9 nucleotides agree with TRBD1. The source of this sequence is a boy under two years old with a congenital heart defect. DNA of the CDR3: TGTGCCAGCAGTGGAGCGACAGGGGGAGAGACCCAGTACTTC. This codes for CASSGATGGETQYF. Based on the CDR3 plus reference TRBV14 and TRBJ2-5, the full variable domain is EAGVTQFPSHSVIEKGQTVTLRCDPISGHDNLYWYRRVMGKEIKFLLHFVKESKQDESGMPNNRFLAERTGGTYSTLKVQPAELEDSGVYFCASSGATGGETQYFGPGTRLLVL.